The entry below describes one TCR beta chain. As yet, its antigen is unknown. The data are from a study of siplizumab effects on memory and regulatory T cells. Some clones are missing from TCRdb's copy, which holds only in-frame ones; the method was immunoSEQ multiplex PCR. Found here are tens of thousands of clones, around 98% of them singletons; the top ten hold around 1%. Germline V lookup: CDR1 SGHTS, CDR2 YDEGEE. V was shortened by 4 bases and J by 4 bases, with 11 bases between the two germline ends. The CDR3 is 14 amino acids. Study-wide points: The study found naive T cells seemingly more diverse than memory cells and seemingly major alloresponse contributors.

The V call is TRBV5-8, the J call TRBJ2-2; weak D call: TRBD2 (6 bases). Sample: naive CD8+ T cells sorted from blood. The receptor comes from a human donor in good health. The CDR3 region has the DNA TGTGCCAGCAGCGGGGGAGGTGTCACCGGGGAGCTGTTTTTT. Translation gives CASSGGGVTGELFF.